The 17 T cell receptor beta chains listed next were all sequenced from one sample in a study of blood T cell repertoires in COVID-19. Repertoires were generated with immunoSEQ multiplex PCR, while TCRdb's copy carries only in-frame clones and drops some. The table records under 55,000 clones, about nine tenths of them present only once. Sequencing used peripheral blood. The receptors derive from a woman older than 75 with COVID-19, enrolled during active disease.

The gene calls are TRBV5-1 and TRBJ2-1; D gene ambiguous. Per the germline V gene, CDR1 is SGHRS and CDR2 is YFSETQ. The CDR3 extends over 13 amino acids. Trimming cost V 3 bases and J 7 bases, with 11 bases left between them. The CDR3 protein is CASSSWSTNEQFF. In DNA form, the CDR3 reads TGCGCCAGCAGCTCTTGGTCAACTAATGAGCAGTTCTTC.

The J gene is TRBJ2-5, the V gene TRBV18; 9 nucleotides agree with TRBD2. With V trimmed by 3 bases and J by 3 bases, 14 bases remained unmatched. The CDR3 runs 18 residues. CDR1 is KGHSH, CDR2 LQKENI, per germline. The CDR3 coding sequence is TGTGCCAGCTCACCCCTAGCCTCTAGCGGGGTTAGGAAAGAGACCCAGTACTTC. Encoded protein: CASSPLASSGVRKETQYF.

The genes are TRBV18 and TRBJ1-3; D ambiguous. The ends were cut back, 6 bases at V and 0 bases at J, with 3 bases in the middle. The CDR3 loop spans 12 amino acids. Germline CDR1 and CDR2: KGHSH and LQKENI. This CDR3 reads CASSASGNTIYF. The CDR3 DNA reads TGTGCCAGCTCGGCCTCTGGAAACACCATATATTTT.

The chain employs TRBV9 and TRBJ2-2, with a tentative D call TRBD2 (7 bases). Trimming left V 6 bases short and J 7 bases short, with 16 bases between. Germline V gene lookup returns CDR1 SGDLS and CDR2 YYNGEE. This CDR3 is built from 14 residues. CDR3 DNA sequence: TGTGCCAGCAACGGGGGGCAGGGAGGCGGGGAGCTGTTTTTT. It encodes CASNGGQGGGELFF.

The V gene is TRBV5-1, the J gene TRBJ1-1; no definite D call. CDR3 length: 14 amino acids. Germline CDR1 SGHRS, CDR2 YFSETQ. The V and J ends lost 0 bases and 0 bases respectively, with 6 bases between them. The CDR3 reads CASSLDTLNTEAFF. CDR3 coding DNA: TGCGCCAGCAGCTTGGACACCCTGAACACTGAAGCTTTCTTT.

In regard to this clone: The sample contains more than one DNA sequence encoding this CDR3. V and J are TRBV3-1 (or the pseudogene TRBV3-2) and TRBJ1-1, with D possibly matching TRBD1 (5 bases). The ends were cut back, 5 bases at V and 5 bases at J, with 6 bases in the middle. Germline V gives CDR1 LGHDT, CDR2 YNNKEL (reference sequence). This CDR3 spans 11 amino acids. The CDR3 DNA reads as TGTGCCAGCAGCAGGGGAACTGAAGCTTTCTTT. Translating gives CASSRGTEAFF.

The rearrangement joins TRBV7-9 to TRBJ1-4; D is undetermined. The CDR3 loop spans 15 amino acids. Trimming stripped 1 base from V and 5 bases from J, with 11 bases between. In germline, CDR1 is SEHNR, CDR2 FQNEAQ (reference sequence). The CDR3 nucleotides are TGTGCCAGCAGCTTAGTCCGGGAGCTGAATGAAAAACTGTTTTTT. Amino acid sequence: CASSLVRELNEKLFF.

DNA for the CDR3: TGTGCCAGCAGCTTAGCGCAGACAGTTCAAGAGCAGTTCTTC. Translating it yields CASSLAQTVQEQFF. This chain connects TRBV7-9 to TRBJ2-1, with a weak D call TRBD1 (5 bases). Germline assignment: CDR1 SEHNR and CDR2 FQNEAQ (reference sequence). This CDR3 region has 14 residues. Trimming took 0 bases from V and 10 from J, leaving 13 bases between them.

V is TRBV7-2 and J is TRBJ2-7; 9 bases agree with TRBD2. The J segment lost 2 bases and the V segment lost 1 base, leaving 3 bases of the junction unmatched. The CDR3 contains 15 residues. CDR1 SGHTA and CDR2 FQGNSA come from the germline V gene. Here the CDR3 reads CASSLERGRAYEQYF. CDR3 nucleotide sequence: TGTGCCAGCAGCTTAGAACGCGGGAGGGCCTACGAGCAGTACTTC.

This clone was recorded a few times. The CDR3 DNA is TGTGCCAGCAGCCACAATAGCAATCAGCCCCAGCATTTT. Its translation: CASSHNSNQPQHF. V usage is TRBV3-1 (or the pseudogene TRBV3-2) and J usage is TRBJ1-5, with D uncertain. Trimming took off 3 bases at V and 0 bases at J, with 3 bases between the two ends. The CDR3 is made up of 13 amino acids. The germline CDR1 and CDR2 sequences are LGHDT and YNNKEL (reference sequence).

The chain employs TRBV7-9 and TRBJ2-3; 7 bases line up with TRBD1. V trimming: 6 bases; J trimming: 3 bases; junction bases outside the gene matches: 6. The length of the CDR3 is 14 residues. Germline-derived CDR1 and CDR2 are SEHNR and FQNEAQ (reference sequence). CDR3 protein: CASSNTGVTDTQYF. CDR3 DNA sequence: TGTGCCAGCAGTAATACAGGGGTAACAGATACGCAGTATTTT. Full variable domain (missing parts from reference TRBV7-9 and TRBJ2-3): DTGVSQNPRHKITKRGQNVTFRCDPISEHNRLYWYRQTLGQGPEFLTYFQNEAQLEKSRLLSDRFSAERPKGSFSTLEIQRTEQGDSAMYLCASSNTGVTDTQYFGPGTRLTVL.

This chain links TRBV5-1 with TRBJ1-1, with D maybe TRBD1 (5 bases). The germline V and J ends were trimmed by 2 bases and 6 bases, with 20 bases remaining between them. Germline V gene lookup returns CDR1 SGHRS and CDR2 YFSETQ. This CDR3 has 16 residues. The CDR3 region is CASSLETSRQFAEAFF. The CDR3 DNA sequence: TGCGCCAGCAGCTTAGAAACTTCCCGACAGTTTGCTGAAGCTTTCTTT.

The chain recombines TRBV7-8 with TRBJ1-2; 7 bases map to TRBD1. From germline, CDR1 is SGHVS and CDR2 FQNEAQ. CDR3 length: 16 residues. Trimming at V came to 2 bases and at J to 2 bases, leaving 8 bases not matched to a gene. CDR3: CASSLRPGGSNYGYTF. The CDR3 nucleotides are TGTGCCAGCAGCTTAAGGCCAGGGGGTTCAAACTATGGCTACACCTTC.

This chain joins TRBV7-9 and TRBJ2-3; maybe TRBD2 (7 bases). The CDR3 runs 13 residues. Germline CDR1 is SEHNR and CDR2 is FQNEAQ (reference sequence). V was pared by 4 bases and J by 6 bases, with 11 bases between. CDR3 amino acids: CASSSPGGDTQYF. For the CDR3, the DNA is TGTGCCAGCAGCTCACCGGGGGGCGATACGCAGTATTTT.

J is TRBJ2-3 and V is TRBV18, with 15 bases aligning to TRBD2. Per the germline V gene, CDR1 is KGHSH and CDR2 is LQKENI. The CDR3 runs 18 residues. The V gene end was trimmed by 5 bases and the J gene end by 3 bases; junction bases not matched to a gene: 9. In nucleotides, the CDR3 is TGTGCCAGCTCAACCTTAGGACTAGCGGGAGGGAAGACAGATACGCAGTATTTT. It encodes CASSTLGLAGGKTDTQYF.

J is TRBJ2-5 and V is TRBV19; TRBD1 matches 7 bases. The CDR3 loop spans 14 amino acids. V was clipped by 5 bases and J by 2 bases; unmatched bases: 5. Germline lookup yields CDR1 LNHDA and CDR2 SQIVND (reference sequence). In nucleotides, the CDR3 is TGTGCCAGTAGTTTACAGGGGTGGCAAGAGACCCAGTACTTC. It is translated as CASSLQGWQETQYF.

This chain uses TRBV2 with TRBJ2-1; D not resolved. V was cut by 6 bases and J by 15 bases, with 15 bases left in between. Germline CDR1 and CDR2: SNHLY and FYNNEI. The CDR3 runs 11 residues. DNA for the CDR3: TGTGCCAGCAGCTTAGTATCCGATCCGTTCTTC. This encodes CASSLVSDPFF.